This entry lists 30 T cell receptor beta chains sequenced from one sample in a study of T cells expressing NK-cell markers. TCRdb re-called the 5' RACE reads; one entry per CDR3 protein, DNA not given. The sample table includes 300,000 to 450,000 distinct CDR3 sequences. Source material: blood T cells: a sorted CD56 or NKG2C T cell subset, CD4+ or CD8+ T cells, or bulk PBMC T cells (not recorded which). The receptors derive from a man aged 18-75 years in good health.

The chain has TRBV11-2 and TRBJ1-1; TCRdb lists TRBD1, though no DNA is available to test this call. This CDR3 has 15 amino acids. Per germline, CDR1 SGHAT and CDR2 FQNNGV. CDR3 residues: CASSLVRGYGTEAFF.

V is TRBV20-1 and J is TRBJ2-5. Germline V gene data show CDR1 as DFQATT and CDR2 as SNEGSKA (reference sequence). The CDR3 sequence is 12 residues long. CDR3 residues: CSARVVLGTQYF.

The CDR3 here is CASTRVSTEAFF. The V and J genes are TRBV12-3 or TRBV12-4 and TRBJ1-1. This CDR3 comprises 12 residues.

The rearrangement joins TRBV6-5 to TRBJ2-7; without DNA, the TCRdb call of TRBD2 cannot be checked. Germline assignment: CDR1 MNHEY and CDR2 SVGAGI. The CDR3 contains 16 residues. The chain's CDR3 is CASSYSSTSGSYEQYF.

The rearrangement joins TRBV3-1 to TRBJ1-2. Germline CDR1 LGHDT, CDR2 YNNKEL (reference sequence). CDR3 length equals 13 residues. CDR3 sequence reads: CASSIREDYGYTF.

This chain's CDR3 is CASSRVAGLSYNEQFF. The chain recombines TRBV19 with TRBJ2-1; checking the TCRdb D call of TRBD2 is not possible without DNA. Germline CDR1 is LNHDA and CDR2 is SQIVND (reference sequence). This CDR3 spans 16 amino acids.

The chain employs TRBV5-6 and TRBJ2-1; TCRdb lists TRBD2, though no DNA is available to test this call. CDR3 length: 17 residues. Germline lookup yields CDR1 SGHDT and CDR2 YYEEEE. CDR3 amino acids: CASSLYGSGGPENEQFF.

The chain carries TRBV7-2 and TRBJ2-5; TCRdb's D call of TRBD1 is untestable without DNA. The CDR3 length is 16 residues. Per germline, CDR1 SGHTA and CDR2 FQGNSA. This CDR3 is CASSLLAGPGQETQYF.

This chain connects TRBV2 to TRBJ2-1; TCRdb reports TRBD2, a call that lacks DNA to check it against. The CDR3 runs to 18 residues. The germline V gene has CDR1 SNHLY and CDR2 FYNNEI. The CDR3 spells CASSERGLGTPSYNEQFF.

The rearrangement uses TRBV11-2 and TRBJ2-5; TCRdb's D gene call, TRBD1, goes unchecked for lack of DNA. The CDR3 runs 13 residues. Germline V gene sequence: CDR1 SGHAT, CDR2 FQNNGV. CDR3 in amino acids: CASRSIGGKTQYF. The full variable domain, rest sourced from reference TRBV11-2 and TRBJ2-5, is EAGVAQSPRYKIIEKRQSVAFWCNPISGHATLYWYQQILGQGPKLLIQFQNNGVVDDSQLPKDRFSAERLKGVDSTLKIQPAKLEDSAVYLCASRSIGGKTQYFGPGTRLLVL.

The chain's CDR3 is CASSLGTLSYNEQFF. The chain has TRBV5-6 and TRBJ2-1. The length of the CDR3 is 15 residues. CDR1 is SGHDT and CDR2 is YYEEEE in the germline V gene. Drawing the rest from reference TRBV5-6 and TRBJ2-1, the complete variable domain is DAGVTQSPTHLIKTRGQQVTLRCSPKSGHDTVSWYQQALGQGPQFIFQYYEEEERQRGNFPDRFSGHQFPNYSSELNVNALLLGDSALYLCASSLGTLSYNEQFFGPGTRLTVL.

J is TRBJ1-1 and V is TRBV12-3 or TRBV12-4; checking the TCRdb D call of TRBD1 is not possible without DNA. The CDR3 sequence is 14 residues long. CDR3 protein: CASSSGQTNTEAFF.

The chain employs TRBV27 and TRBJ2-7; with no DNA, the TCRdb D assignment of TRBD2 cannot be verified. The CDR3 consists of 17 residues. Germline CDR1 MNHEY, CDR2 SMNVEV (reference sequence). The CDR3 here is CASSLSPPGLANYEQYF.

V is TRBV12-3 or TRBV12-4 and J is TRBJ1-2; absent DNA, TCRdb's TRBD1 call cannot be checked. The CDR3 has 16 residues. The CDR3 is CASRRQGRPENYGYTF.

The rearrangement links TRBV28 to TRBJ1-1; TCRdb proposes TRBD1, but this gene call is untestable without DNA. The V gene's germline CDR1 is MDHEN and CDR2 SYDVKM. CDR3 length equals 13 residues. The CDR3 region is CASSGGLKTEAFF.

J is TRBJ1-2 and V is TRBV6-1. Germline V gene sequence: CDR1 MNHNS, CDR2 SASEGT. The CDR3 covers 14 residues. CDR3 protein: CASSVRTANYGYTF.

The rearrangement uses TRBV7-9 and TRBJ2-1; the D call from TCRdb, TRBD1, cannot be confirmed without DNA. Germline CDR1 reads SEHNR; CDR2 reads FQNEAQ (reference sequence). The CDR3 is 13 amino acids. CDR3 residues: CASSFRDYNEQFF.

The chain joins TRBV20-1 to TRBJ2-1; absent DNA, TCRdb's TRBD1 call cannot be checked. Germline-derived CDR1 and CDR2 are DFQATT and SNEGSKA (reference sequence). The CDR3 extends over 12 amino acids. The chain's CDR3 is CSATYQGNEQFF.

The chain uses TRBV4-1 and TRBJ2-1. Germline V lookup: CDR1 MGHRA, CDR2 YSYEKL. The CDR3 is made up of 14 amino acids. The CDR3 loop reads CASSQTGSYNEQFF.

CDR3 loop: CASRQGKSTDTQYF. The gene calls are TRBV7-2 and TRBJ2-3; TCRdb's D gene call, TRBD2, goes unchecked for lack of DNA. Germline loops: CDR1 SGHTA, CDR2 FQGNSA. The CDR3 consists of 14 residues.

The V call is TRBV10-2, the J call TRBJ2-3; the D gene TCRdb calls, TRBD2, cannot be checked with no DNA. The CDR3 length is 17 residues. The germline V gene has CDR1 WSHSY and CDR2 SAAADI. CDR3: CASSGGGGPTSTDTQYF.

The CDR3 region is CASSYKVRSDGEKLFF. V gene TRBV6-5 combines with J gene TRBJ1-4. Per the germline V gene, CDR1 is MNHEY and CDR2 is SVGAGI. CDR3 size: 16 residues.

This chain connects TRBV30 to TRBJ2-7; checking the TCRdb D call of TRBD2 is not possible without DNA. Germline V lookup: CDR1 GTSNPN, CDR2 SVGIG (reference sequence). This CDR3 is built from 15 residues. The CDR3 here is CAWSRGGLAAYEQYF.

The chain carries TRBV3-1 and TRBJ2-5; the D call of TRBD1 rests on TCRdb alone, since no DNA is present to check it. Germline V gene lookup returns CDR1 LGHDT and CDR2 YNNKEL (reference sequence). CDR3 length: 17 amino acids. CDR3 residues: CASSQGLRGGAKETQYF.

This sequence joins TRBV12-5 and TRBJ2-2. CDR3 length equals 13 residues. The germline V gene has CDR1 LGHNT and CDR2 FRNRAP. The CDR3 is CASGSKLGGELFF.

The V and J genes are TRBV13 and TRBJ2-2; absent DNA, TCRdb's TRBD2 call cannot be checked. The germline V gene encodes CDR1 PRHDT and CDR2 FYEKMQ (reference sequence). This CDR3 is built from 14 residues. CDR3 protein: CASSPRAGSGELFF. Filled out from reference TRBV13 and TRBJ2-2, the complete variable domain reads AAGVIQSPRHLIKEKRETATLKCYPIPRHDTVYWYQQGPGQDPQFLISFYEKMQSDKGSIPDRFSAQQFSDYHSELNMSSLELGDSALYFCASSPRAGSGELFFGEGSRLTVL.

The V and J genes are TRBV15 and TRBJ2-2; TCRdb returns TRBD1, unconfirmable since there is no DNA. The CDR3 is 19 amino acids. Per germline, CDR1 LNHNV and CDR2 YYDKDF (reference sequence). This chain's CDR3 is CATSRTRGGPPKNTGELFF.

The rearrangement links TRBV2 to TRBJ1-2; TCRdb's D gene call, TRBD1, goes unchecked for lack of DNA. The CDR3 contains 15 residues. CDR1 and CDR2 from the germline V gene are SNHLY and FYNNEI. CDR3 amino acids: CASSPSTAFTHGYTF.

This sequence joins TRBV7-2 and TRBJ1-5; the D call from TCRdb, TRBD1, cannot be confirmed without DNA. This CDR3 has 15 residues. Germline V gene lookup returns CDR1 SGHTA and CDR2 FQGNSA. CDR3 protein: CASSLSRANNQPQHF.

The CDR3 sequence: CASSTRSGGEETQYF. The chain carries TRBV21-1 and TRBJ2-5; with no DNA, the TCRdb D assignment of TRBD1 cannot be verified. TRBV21-1 is reported as a pseudogene. The CDR3 sequence is 15 residues long.